These 8 T cell receptor beta chains were all obtained from the same sample, sequenced in a study of STAT5B mutations in CD4+ large granular lymphocyte leukemia. Here immunoSEQ multiplex PCR was the method, and the copy in TCRdb shows in-frame clones only, minus some. The repertoire includes about 21,000 clones, roughly three quarters of them detected once, and 25% to 35% sits in the top ten. The specimen was CD4+ T cells from blood buffy coats. These receptors were obtained from a human donor in good health.

The V call is TRBV7-2, the J call TRBJ2-7; D perhaps matches TRBD2 (5 bases). Deletions cut 4 bases from V and 6 bases from J, with 16 bases between. Looked up from germline, CDR1 is SGHTA and CDR2 is FQGNSA. The CDR3 length is 14 residues. The CDR3 region has the DNA TGTGCCAGCAGCTCCCAAGGCCGGGGTAGCGAGCAGTACTTC. It encodes CASSSQGRGSEQYF.

The J gene is TRBJ1-3, the V gene TRBV29-1; no reliable D call. Germline lookup yields CDR1 SQVTM and CDR2 ANQGSEA. V lost 4 bases to trimming and J lost 4 bases, with 8 bases between them. There are 12 residues in the CDR3. CDR3 protein: CSVVTQGNTIYF. The CDR3 bases are TGCAGCGTTGTAACACAAGGAAACACCATATATTTT.

The chain has TRBV6-5 and TRBJ2-1; D is possibly TRBD2 (5 bases). Trimming shortened V by 0 bases and J by 6 bases, and 15 bases separated the two germline ends. The CDR3 extends over 16 amino acids. Per germline, CDR1 MNHEY and CDR2 SVGAGI. The CDR3 DNA sequence: TGTGCCAGCAGTTACTCGCCCTCACTAGGAGGCAATGAGCAGTTCTTC. It translates to CASSYSPSLGGNEQFF.

The J gene is TRBJ1-5, the V gene TRBV6-6; 10 bases fit TRBD1. Germline assignment: CDR1 MNHNY and CDR2 SVGAGI (reference sequence). Unmatched junction bases numbered 8, after V lost 2 bases and J lost 7 bases. This CDR3 has 16 residues. This CDR3 is CASSYGGQGLGQPQHF. CDR3 in DNA: TGTGCCAGCAGTTACGGGGGACAGGGGTTAGGGCAGCCCCAGCATTTT.

The V call is TRBV6-1, the J call TRBJ1-2, with D tentatively TRBD1 (6 bases). CDR3 length equals 15 residues. Germline V gene lookup returns CDR1 MNHNS and CDR2 SASEGT. Trimming removed 5 bases from V and 8 bases from J, with 21 bases in between. The CDR3 nucleotides read TGTGCCAGCAGTCCATCAAGAGGGACACCCGACGGCTACACCTTC. Amino acid sequence: CASSPSRGTPDGYTF.

CDR3 DNA: TGTGCCATCAGCCCGGGACTAGCGGGTTTCACAGATACGCAGTATTTT. Its translation is CAISPGLAGFTDTQYF. The chain employs TRBV10-3 and TRBJ2-3, with 12 bases lining up with TRBD2. CDR3 length: 16 amino acids. Germline-derived CDR1 and CDR2 are ENHRY and SYGVKD. The trim removed 6 bases at V and 2 bases at J, leaving 6 bases unmatched.

This clone was seen just once. V usage is TRBV27 and J usage is TRBJ1-2; D unresolved. Germline CDR1 reads MNHEY; CDR2 reads SMNVEV (reference sequence). This CDR3 region has 14 residues. Trimming took 6 bases from V and 0 from J, leaving 11 bases between them. The CDR3 here is CASRYGPANYGYTF. The CDR3 bases are TGTGCCAGCAGATACGGGCCAGCTAACTATGGCTACACCTTC.

This clone was observed a few times. The chain carries TRBV6-5 and TRBJ1-2, with D uncertain. The CDR3 is made up of 12 amino acids. V was trimmed by 6 bases and J by 2 bases, leaving 7 bases between them. Germline CDR1 is MNHEY and CDR2 is SVGAGI. CDR3 amino acids: CASSGQNYGYTF. The CDR3 coding sequence is TGTGCCAGCAGCGGTCAGAACTATGGCTACACCTTC.